The T cell receptor beta chain under discussion was sequenced for a study of T cell changes during pregnancy in multiple sclerosis. Repertoires were generated with immunoSEQ multiplex PCR, while TCRdb's copy carries only in-frame clones and drops some. The profile shows around 50,000 clones, approximately 87% of them singletons. CDR3 length: 19 amino acids. The trim removed 2 bases at V and 6 bases at J, leaving 13 bases unmatched. Germline CDR1 SEHNR, CDR2 FQNEAQ (reference sequence). Sequencing was performed on peripheral blood from another person, used as feeder cells. The TCR was taken from a human donor whose cells served as feeder cells for cultures in a pregnancy study. The chain recombines TRBV7-9 with TRBJ2-1, with 13 bases identical to TRBD2. Written as DNA, the CDR3 is TGTGCCAGCAGCTTAATTGGACTAGCGGGAGAATCATCGGTCAATGAGCAGTTCTTC. This sequence encodes CASSLIGLAGESSVNEQFF. The full variable domain, its missing parts supplied by reference TRBV7-9 and TRBJ2-1, is DTGVSQNPRHKITKRGQNVTFRCDPISEHNRLYWYRQTLGQGPEFLTYFQNEAQLEKSRLLSDRFSAERPKGSFSTLEIQRTEQGDSAMYLCASSLIGLAGESSVNEQFFGPGTRLTVL.